The present TCR beta chain was sequenced within a study of Graves' ophthalmopathy and Graves' hyperthyroidism. Study conclusions and caveats: Its predictions of ophthalmopathy progression gave the model around 71% sensitivity and 72% to 85% specificity.

Exclusion covered patients with other autoimmune diseases or uncontrolled infections (as well as pregnancy or lactation). Amplification of TCR beta CDR3 regions used RNA transcripts. First-round RT-PCR relied on HTBI primers, and a second-round multiplex PCR came next. TCRdb passed the multiplex PCR reads through MiXCR, listing each CDR3 protein once. The sample has almost 750,000 distinct CDR3 sequences; 40% are singletons. Turning to this clonotype: Its antigen is unidentified.

Germline V gives CDR1 DFQATT, CDR2 SNEGSKA (reference sequence). The CDR3 covers 14 residues. The chain links TRBV20-1 to TRBJ2-7, with TRBD1 matching 8 bases. The sequence was collected from an adult man with Graves' ophthalmopathy. Sequencing was done on a sample of peripheral blood. CDR3 protein: CTAKGTGGSYEQYF. The CDR3 nucleotides are TGCACCGCAAAGGGGACAGGCGGATCCTACGAGCAGTACTTC.